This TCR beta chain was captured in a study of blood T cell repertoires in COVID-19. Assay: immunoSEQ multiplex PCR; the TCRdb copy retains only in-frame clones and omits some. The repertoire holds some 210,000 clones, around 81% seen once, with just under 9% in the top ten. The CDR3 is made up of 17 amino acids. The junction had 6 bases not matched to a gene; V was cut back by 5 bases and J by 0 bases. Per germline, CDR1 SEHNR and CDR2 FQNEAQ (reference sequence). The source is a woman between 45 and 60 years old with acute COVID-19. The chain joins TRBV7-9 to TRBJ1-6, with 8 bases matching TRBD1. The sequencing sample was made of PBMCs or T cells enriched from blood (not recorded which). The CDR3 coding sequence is TGTGCCAGCAGCCCGTGGACAGGGAGCTCCTATAATTCACCCCTCCACTTT. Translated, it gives CASSPWTGSSYNSPLHF. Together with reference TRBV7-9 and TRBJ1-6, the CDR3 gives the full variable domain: DTGVSQNPRHKITKRGQNVTFRCDPISEHNRLYWYRQTLGQGPEFLTYFQNEAQLEKSRLLSDRFSAERPKGSFSTLEIQRTEQGDSAMYLCASSPWTGSSYNSPLHFGNGTRLTVT.